Listed below are T cell receptor beta chains from one sample, sequenced in a study of identical twins. TCRdb recomputed calls from the 5' RACE reads with MiXCR, one row per CDR3 protein. The table shows under 350,000 distinct CDR3 sequences, with 9.5% occurring only once. These sequences were also reported in another study, on yellow fever vaccine responses in identical twins.

The source material was CD8+ T cells sorted from blood. These receptors were obtained from a woman aged 18-30 years in good health. Both conserved end residues are part of each CDR3. Each record gives: J gene, V gene, D gene, clone size, CDR3 DNA, CDR3 protein. A D gene is named only where the DNA matches it firmly. Only part of the rows carry a size: once, few, many, or a class if the clone is expanded.

>TRBJ2-3|TRBV10-3|-|-
TGTGCCATCGTGGACCTCCCCACAGATACGCAGTATTTT
CAIVDLPTDTQYF
>TRBJ1-2|TRBV4-3|TRBD1|-
TGCGCCAGCAGCCCAGAGACAGGGTTTAACTATGGCTACACCTTC
CASSPETGFNYGYTF
>TRBJ2-5|TRBV7-9|-|many
TGTGCCACTGCTTACAGGATTCAAGAGACCCAGTACTTC
CATAYRIQETQYF
>TRBJ2-3|TRBV4-3|TRBD2|-
TGCGCCAGCAGCCATCTCTCTCAGGCGCCGGGGGGGCAGTATTTT
CASSHLSQAPGGQYF
>TRBJ2-3|TRBV27|-|few
TGTGCCAGCAGTTCCCCTCGAGGGGGGATCGTTGATACGCAGTATTTT
CASSSPRGGIVDTQYF
>TRBJ2-1|TRBV6-2/TRBV6-3|TRBD2|-
TGTGCCAGCAACCAAGCGGGACCCTACAATGAGCAGTTCTTC
CASNQAGPYNEQFF
>TRBJ2-3|TRBV29-1|-|many
TGCAGCGTTGTCGGTGGGACTGCAGGCGATACGCAGTATTTT
CSVVGGTAGDTQYF
>TRBJ2-7|TRBV20-1|-|many
TGCAGTGCTCAGGGAATTAGCCACGAGCAGTACTTC
CSAQGISHEQYF
>TRBJ1-1|TRBV24-1|-|many
TGTGCCACCAGTGATCCAGCCAGGGGCACTGAAGCTTTCTTT
CATSDPARGTEAFF
>TRBJ2-3|TRBV29-1|TRBD1|-
TGCAGCGTTGACGCCAGGGGGCGCACAGATACGCAGTATTTT
CSVDARGRTDTQYF
>TRBJ2-7|TRBV24-1|-|-
TGTGCCACCAGTGATTTGGGAGGGGGCGAGCAGTACTTC
CATSDLGGGEQYF
>TRBJ2-1|TRBV11-2|TRBD2|few
TGTGCCAGCAGCCCTAGAGTCGGGACTAGCTCCTACAATGAGCAGTTCTTC
CASSPRVGTSSYNEQFF
>TRBJ2-2|TRBV7-9|-|many
TGTGCCAGCTCTAAAAGCCCCGGGGAGCTGTTTTTT
CASSKSPGELFF
>TRBJ1-2|TRBV7-8|-|many
TGTGCCAGCAGCTTAAACCCCCAGGGAGATAACTATGGCTACACCTTC
CASSLNPQGDNYGYTF
>TRBJ2-5|TRBV7-9|-|-
TGTGCCAGCAGCCCCCCCGATGGGGGGCCAGAGACCCAGTACTTC
CASSPPDGGPETQYF
>TRBJ2-3|TRBV5-1|TRBD2|many
TGCGCCAGCAGAGGCGGGGGTTACACAGATACGCAGTATTTT
CASRGGGYTDTQYF
>TRBJ2-3|TRBV9|-|many
TGTGCCAGCAGCGTAGCTACGGCTAGGGGATCCCTCCATACGCAGTATTTT
CASSVATARGSLHTQYF
>TRBJ2-7|TRBV7-6|-|few
TGTGCCAGCAGCCCAGAACTTGGGGTATACGAGCAGTACTTC
CASSPELGVYEQYF
>TRBJ2-1|TRBV20-1|-|few
TGCAGTGCTAGAGTAATGATAGGCAATGAGCAGTTCTTC
CSARVMIGNEQFF
>TRBJ2-7|TRBV27|TRBD1|few
TGTGCCAGCAGTCCAAGGGACAGGGGGCCCTACGAGCAGTACTTC
CASSPRDRGPYEQYF
>TRBJ2-4|TRBV11-1|TRBD1|few
TGTGCCAGCAGCTTACAGGGGGTCGACTCCCCGACTCCCTTAGCTATTCAGTACTTC
CASSLQGVDSPTPLAIQYF
>TRBJ2-1|TRBV27|TRBD1|-
TGTGCCAGCCGAAAGTTGCCAGGGGGCTCGTACAATGAGCAGTTCTTC
CASRKLPGGSYNEQFF
>TRBJ2-7|TRBV6-2/TRBV6-3|-|many
TGTGCCAGCAGTTACTCGCGGCAGGGAGAGCAGTACTTC
CASSYSRQGEQYF
>TRBJ1-4|TRBV29-1|-|many
TGCAGCGTCTTCGGTCCAACTAATGAAAAACTGTTTTTT
CSVFGPTNEKLFF
>TRBJ1-3|TRBV29-1|-|many
TGCAGCGTTGAGGGGGCTGGAAACACCATATATTTT
CSVEGAGNTIYF
>TRBJ2-5|TRBV27|-|once
TGTGCCAGCGCGGGTGGGGAGACCCAGTACTTC
CASAGGETQYF
>TRBJ2-3|TRBV29-1|-|few
TGCAGCGTGACAGTCACAGATACGCAGTATTTT
CSVTVTDTQYF
>TRBJ1-1|TRBV12-3/TRBV12-4|-|-
TGTGCCAGCAGTTTTGGCGGGGCTGACACTGAAGCTTTCTTT
CASSFGGADTEAFF
>TRBJ2-1|TRBV20-1|TRBD1|many
TGCAGTGCTAGGGATCCCGGGACAGGGGAAAATGAGCAGTTCTTC
CSARDPGTGENEQFF
>TRBJ2-2|TRBV28|-|few
TGTGCCAGCAGTTTTGCTCTCTTTTGGCGGCAGCCGAACACCGGGGAGCTGTTTTTT
CASSFALFWRQPNTGELFF
>TRBJ2-1|TRBV20-1|TRBD1|many
TGCAGTGCTAGAGATCTTGGACAGGGGATCGATGAGCAGTTCTTC
CSARDLGQGIDEQFF
>TRBJ2-7|TRBV12-3/TRBV12-4|TRBD1|-
TGTGCCAGCAGTCCATATGGGACAGGGACCTACGAGCAGTACTTC
CASSPYGTGTYEQYF
>TRBJ2-2|TRBV20-1|-|-
TGCAGTGCTAGAGTTGCCGGGGAGCTGTTTTTT
CSARVAGELFF
>TRBJ2-7|TRBV20-1|TRBD2|-
TGCAGTGCTAGAGTTCTTCTAGCGGGAGAACCGTACGAGCAGTACTTC
CSARVLLAGEPYEQYF
>TRBJ1-2|TRBV12-3/TRBV12-4|-|few
TGTGCCAGCAGTTCCGACAGGACCTCAGCCTTC
CASSSDRTSAF
>TRBJ2-1|TRBV28|-|many
TGTGCCAGCAGTTTAGGCGGTGTGGGGAATGAGCAGTTCTTC
CASSLGGVGNEQFF
>TRBJ2-3|TRBV15|-|-
TGTGCCACCAGCAGAGTAACCTCAGATACGCAGTATTTT
CATSRVTSDTQYF
>TRBJ1-1|TRBV28|TRBD1|-
TGTGCCAGCAGTTTATCGACAGGGGGGGTGAACACTGAAGCTTTCTTT
CASSLSTGGVNTEAFF
>TRBJ2-6|TRBV11-1|-|-
TGTGCCTCAGAAGATGGGGCCAACGTCCTGACTTTC
CASEDGANVLTF
>TRBJ2-3|TRBV20-1|-|few
TGCAGTGCTAGAGATCCGACATCAACCCTTTACGATACGCAGTATTTT
CSARDPTSTLYDTQYF
>TRBJ1-2|TRBV29-1|TRBD1|few
TGCAGCGTTGAGTCACCCCAGGGGGCACATGGCTACACCTTC
CSVESPQGAHGYTF
>TRBJ2-2|TRBV27|-|few
TGTGCCAGCAGTCTTAGTCCCACCGGGGAGCTGTTTTTT
CASSLSPTGELFF
>TRBJ1-1|TRBV5-1|TRBD1|few
TGCGCCAGCAGCTTATCGCAGGGGGGTAAGAACACTGAAGCTTTCTTT
CASSLSQGGKNTEAFF
>TRBJ1-1|TRBV9|-|many
TGTGCCAGCACCCCTCCCCTTATCCCTGAAGCTTTCTTT
CASTPPLIPEAFF
>TRBJ2-2|TRBV7-9|TRBD2|-
TGTGCCAGCAGCTTAGCCGCACTAGCGACTACCGGGGAGCTGTTTTTT
CASSLAALATTGELFF